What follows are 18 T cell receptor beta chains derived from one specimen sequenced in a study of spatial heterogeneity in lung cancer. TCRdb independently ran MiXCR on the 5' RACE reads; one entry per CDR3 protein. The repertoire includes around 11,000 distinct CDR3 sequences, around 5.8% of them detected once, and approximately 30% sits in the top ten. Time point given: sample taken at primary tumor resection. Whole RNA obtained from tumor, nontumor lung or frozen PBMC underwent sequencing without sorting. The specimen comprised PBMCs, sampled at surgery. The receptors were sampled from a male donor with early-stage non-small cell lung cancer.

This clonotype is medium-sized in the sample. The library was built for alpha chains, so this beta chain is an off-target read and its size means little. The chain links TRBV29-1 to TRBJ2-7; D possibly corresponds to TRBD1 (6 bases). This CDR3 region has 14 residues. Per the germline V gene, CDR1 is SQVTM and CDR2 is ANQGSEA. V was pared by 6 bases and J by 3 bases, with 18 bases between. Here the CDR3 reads CSVGQDRGIYEQYF. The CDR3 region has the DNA TGCAGCGTGGGGCAGGACAGAGGTATCTACGAGCAGTACTTC.

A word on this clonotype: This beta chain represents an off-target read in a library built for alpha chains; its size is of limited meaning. The CDR3 nucleotides read TGCAGTGCTATAGGACAGGATAGTTCACCCCTCCACTTT. This encodes CSAIGQDSSPLHF. The V and J genes are TRBV20-1 and TRBJ1-6; the match to TRBD1 covers 7 bases. CDR3 length: 13 residues. Germline V CDR1 and CDR2: DFQATT, SNEGSKA (reference sequence). With 4 bases clipped from V and 9 bases from J, the junction kept 6 bases outside the gene matches.

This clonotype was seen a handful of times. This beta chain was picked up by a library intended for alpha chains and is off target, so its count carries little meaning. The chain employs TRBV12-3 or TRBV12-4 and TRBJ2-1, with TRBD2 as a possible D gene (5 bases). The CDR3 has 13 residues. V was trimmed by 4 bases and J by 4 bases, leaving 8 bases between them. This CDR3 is CASSSGGYNEQFF. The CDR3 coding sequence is TGTGCCAGCAGTTCGGGCGGGTACAATGAGCAGTTCTTC.

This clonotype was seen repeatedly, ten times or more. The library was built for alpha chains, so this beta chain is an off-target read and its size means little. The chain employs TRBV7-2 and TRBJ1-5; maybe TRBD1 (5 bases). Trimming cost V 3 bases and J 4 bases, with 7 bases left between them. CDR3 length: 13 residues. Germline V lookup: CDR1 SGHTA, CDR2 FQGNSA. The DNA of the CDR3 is TGTGCCAGCAGCTTCGAGGGGAATCAGCCCCAGCATTTT. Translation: CASSFEGNQPQHF.

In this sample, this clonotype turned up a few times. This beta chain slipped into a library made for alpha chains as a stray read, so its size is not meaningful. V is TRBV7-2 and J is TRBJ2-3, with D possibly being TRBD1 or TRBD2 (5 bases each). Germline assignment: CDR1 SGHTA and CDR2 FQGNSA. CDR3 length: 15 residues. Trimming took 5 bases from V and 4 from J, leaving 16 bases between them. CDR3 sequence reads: CASSPRGPPADTQYF. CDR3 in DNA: TGTGCCAGCAGCCCCCGGGGCCCCCCGGCAGATACGCAGTATTTT.

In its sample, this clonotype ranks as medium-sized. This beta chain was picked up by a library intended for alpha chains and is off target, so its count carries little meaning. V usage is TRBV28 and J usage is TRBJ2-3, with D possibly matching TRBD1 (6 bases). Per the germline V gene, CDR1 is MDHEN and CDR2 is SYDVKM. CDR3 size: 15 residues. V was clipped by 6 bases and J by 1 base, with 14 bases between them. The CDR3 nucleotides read TGTGCCAGCAGCCCTAGGACAGCTCGCACAGATACGCAGTATTTT. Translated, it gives CASSPRTARTDTQYF. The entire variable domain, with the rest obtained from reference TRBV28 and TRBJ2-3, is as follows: DVKVTQSSRYLVKRTGEKVFLECVQDMDHENMFWYRQDPGLGLRLIYFSYDVKMKEKGDIPEGYSVSREKKERFSLILESASTNQTSMYLCASSPRTARTDTQYFGPGTRLTVL.

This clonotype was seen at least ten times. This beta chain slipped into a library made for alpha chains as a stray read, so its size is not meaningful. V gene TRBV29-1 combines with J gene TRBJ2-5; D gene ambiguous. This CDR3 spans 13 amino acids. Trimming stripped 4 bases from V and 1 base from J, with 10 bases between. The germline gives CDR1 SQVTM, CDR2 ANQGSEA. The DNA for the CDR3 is TGCAGCGTTGGATTGACCGGCCAAGAGACCCAGTACTTC. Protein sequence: CSVGLTGQETQYF.

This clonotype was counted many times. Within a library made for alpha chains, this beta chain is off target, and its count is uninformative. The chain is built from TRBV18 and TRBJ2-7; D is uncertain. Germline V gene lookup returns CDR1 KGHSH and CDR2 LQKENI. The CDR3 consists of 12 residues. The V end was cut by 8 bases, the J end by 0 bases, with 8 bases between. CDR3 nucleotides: TGTGCCAGCCCCCCATTCTCCTACGAGCAGTACTTC. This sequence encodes CASPPFSYEQYF.

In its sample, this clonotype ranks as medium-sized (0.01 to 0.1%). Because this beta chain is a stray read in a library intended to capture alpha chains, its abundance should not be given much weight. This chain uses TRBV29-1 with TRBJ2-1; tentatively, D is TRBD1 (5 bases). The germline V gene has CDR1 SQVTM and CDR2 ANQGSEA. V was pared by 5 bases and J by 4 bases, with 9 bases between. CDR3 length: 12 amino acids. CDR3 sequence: CSVPDTYNEQFF. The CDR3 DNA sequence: TGCAGCGTTCCGGACACATACAATGAGCAGTTCTTC.

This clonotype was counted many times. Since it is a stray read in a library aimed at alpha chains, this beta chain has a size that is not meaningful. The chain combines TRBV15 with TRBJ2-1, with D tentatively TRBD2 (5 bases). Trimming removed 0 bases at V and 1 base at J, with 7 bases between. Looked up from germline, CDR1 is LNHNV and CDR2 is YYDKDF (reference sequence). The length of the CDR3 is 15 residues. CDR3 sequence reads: CATSRDTGSYNEQFF. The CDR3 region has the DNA TGTGCCACCAGCAGAGATACGGGGTCCTACAATGAGCAGTTCTTC.

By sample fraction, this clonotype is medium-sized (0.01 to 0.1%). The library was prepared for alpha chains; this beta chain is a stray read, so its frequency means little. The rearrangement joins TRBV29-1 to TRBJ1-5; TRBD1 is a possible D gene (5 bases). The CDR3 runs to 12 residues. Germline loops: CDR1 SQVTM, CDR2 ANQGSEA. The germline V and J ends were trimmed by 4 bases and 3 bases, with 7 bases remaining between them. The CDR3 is CSVAGINQPQHF. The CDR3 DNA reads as TGCAGCGTTGCAGGGATCAATCAGCCCCAGCATTTT.

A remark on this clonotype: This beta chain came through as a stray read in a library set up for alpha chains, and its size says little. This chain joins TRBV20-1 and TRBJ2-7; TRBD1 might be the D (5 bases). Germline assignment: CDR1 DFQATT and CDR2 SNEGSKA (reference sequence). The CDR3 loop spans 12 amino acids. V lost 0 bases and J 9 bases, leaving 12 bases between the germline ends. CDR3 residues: CSARDRALGQYF. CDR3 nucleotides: TGCAGTGCTAGAGACAGGGCCCTCGGGCAGTACTTC.

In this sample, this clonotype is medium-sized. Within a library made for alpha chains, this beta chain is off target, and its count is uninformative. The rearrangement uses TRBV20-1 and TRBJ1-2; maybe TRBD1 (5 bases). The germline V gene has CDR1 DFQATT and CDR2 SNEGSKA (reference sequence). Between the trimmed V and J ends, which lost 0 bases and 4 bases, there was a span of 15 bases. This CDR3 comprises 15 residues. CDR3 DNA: TGCAGTGCTAGAGATCCGCGGCAGGGTCCCTATGGCTACACCTTC. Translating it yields CSARDPRQGPYGYTF.

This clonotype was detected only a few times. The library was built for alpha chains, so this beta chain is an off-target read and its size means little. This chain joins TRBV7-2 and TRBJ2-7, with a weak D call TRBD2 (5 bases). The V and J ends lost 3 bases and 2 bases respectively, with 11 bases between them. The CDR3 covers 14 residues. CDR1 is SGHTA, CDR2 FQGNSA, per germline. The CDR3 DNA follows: TGTGCCAGCAGCTTGTCTAGCCTGACCTACGAGCAGTACTTC. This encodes CASSLSSLTYEQYF.

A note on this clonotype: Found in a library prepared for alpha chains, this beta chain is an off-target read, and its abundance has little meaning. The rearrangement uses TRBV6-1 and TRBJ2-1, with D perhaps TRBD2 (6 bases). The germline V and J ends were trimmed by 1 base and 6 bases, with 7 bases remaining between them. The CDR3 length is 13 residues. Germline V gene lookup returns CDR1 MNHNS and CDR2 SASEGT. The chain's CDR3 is CASSEGEVNEQFF. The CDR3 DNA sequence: TGTGCCAGCAGTGAAGGGGAGGTCAATGAGCAGTTCTTC.

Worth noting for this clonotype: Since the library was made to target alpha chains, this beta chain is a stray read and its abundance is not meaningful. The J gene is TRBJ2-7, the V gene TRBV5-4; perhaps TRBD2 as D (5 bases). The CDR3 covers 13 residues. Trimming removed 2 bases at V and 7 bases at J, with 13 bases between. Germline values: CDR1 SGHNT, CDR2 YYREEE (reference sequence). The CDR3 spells CASSFSEGGEQYF. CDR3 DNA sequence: TGTGCCAGCAGCTTCTCAGAGGGTGGGGAGCAGTACTTC. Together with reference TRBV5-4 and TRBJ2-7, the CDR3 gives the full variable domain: ETGVTQSPTHLIKTRGQQVTLRCSSQSGHNTVSWYQQALGQGPQFIFQYYREEENGRGNFPPRFSGLQFPNYSSELNVNALELDDSALYLCASSFSEGGEQYFGPGTRLTVT.

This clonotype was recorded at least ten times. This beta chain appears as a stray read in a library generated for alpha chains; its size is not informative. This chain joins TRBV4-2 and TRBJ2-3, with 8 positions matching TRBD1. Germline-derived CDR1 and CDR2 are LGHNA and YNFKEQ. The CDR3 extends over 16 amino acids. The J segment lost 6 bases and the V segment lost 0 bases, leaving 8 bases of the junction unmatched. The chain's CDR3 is CASSQDKGAGGDTQYF. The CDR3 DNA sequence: TGTGCCAGCAGCCAAGATAAAGGAGCAGGGGGCGATACGCAGTATTTT.

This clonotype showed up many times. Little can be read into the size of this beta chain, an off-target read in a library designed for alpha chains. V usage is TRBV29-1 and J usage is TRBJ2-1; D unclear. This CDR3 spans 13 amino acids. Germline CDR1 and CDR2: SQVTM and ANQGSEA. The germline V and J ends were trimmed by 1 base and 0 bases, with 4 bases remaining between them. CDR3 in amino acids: CSVEVSSYNEQFF. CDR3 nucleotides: TGCAGCGTTGAAGTTAGCTCCTACAATGAGCAGTTCTTC.